This passage covers 4 T cell receptor beta chains from one sample sequenced in a study of cytomegalovirus exposure and HLA in healthy donors. It was with 60 Vbeta and 13 Jbeta primers that the PCR ran. TCRdb keeps only in-frame clones here, not all; method: immunoSEQ multiplex PCR. In the table there are some 110,000 clones, approximately 72% of which are singletons. Sequenced: PBMCs. The receptors were sampled from a man between 18 and 35 years old in good health and CMV-seronegative.

The chain employs TRBV5-4 and TRBJ2-1, with D unresolved. In germline, CDR1 is SGHNT, CDR2 YYREEE (reference sequence). The length of the CDR3 is 14 residues. V lost 4 bases and J lost 7, with 15 bases in between. The CDR3 bases are TGTGCCAGCAGCCCCGAGGCCTGGTGGAATGAGCAGTTCTTC. Translation gives CASSPEAWWNEQFF.

The rearrangement links TRBV19 to TRBJ2-7; the match to TRBD1 covers 7 bases. The CDR3 is made up of 15 amino acids. Germline CDR1 reads LNHDA; CDR2 reads SQIVND (reference sequence). V gave up 4 bases and J gave up 0 bases; unmatched junction bases: 6. The CDR3 sequence is CASSTTQGSSYEQYF. As DNA, the CDR3 is TGTGCCAGTAGTACGACACAGGGGTCCTCCTACGAGCAGTACTTC.

The chain recombines TRBV30 with TRBJ1-6; tentatively, D is TRBD1 (6 bases). Per germline, CDR1 GTSNPN and CDR2 SVGIG (reference sequence). V was clipped by 5 bases and J by 7 bases, with 15 bases between them. There are 14 residues in the CDR3. The CDR3 region has the DNA TGTGCCTGGGCCGGCCCTCAGGGGAATTCACCCCTCCACTTT. It encodes CAWAGPQGNSPLHF.

In this sample, this clone turned up once. The chain has TRBV9 and TRBJ2-7, with 10 bases that match TRBD2. The ends lost 0 bases at V and 4 bases at J; junction bases unmatched: 1. This CDR3 comprises 14 residues. The germline gives CDR1 SGDLS, CDR2 YYNGEE. The CDR3 sequence is CASSVGTSGYEQYF. The CDR3, as DNA: TGTGCCAGCAGCGTAGGGACTAGCGGTTACGAGCAGTACTTC.